This T cell receptor gamma chain was retrieved from a study of γδ T cells in repeated Plasmodium falciparum infection. Study-wide context: Malaria-naive adults were infected with P. falciparum NF54 four times over around 600 days. Study results and limitations: Waves of new clonotype selection appeared after repeated controlled infections in Vdelta2-negative, largely Vdelta1+, gammadelta T cells.

The sample holds many counts of this clone. Its antigen is not known. Bulk repertoires came from Vgamma9/Vdelta2+ or Vdelta2-negative gammadelta T cells flow-sorted from PBMC. Both TRG and TRD chains were sequenced from each sorted sample. TCRdb processed the multiplex PCR reads again with the CATT caller. The profile covers more than 4,000 gamma-chain clones, with about 3.5% appearing a single time and 30% to 35% taken by the ten largest. CDR1 is GITISATS and CDR2 is ISYDGTV in the germline V gene (reference sequence). The ends lost 4 bases at V and 3 bases at J; junction bases unmatched: 9. CDR3 length: 14 amino acids.

This clonotype was obtained from a pool of human donors (malaria-infected and uninfected, not separated). Sequencing was done on a sample of gamma-delta T cells from blood. The chain is built from TRGV9 and TRGJ1 or TRGJ2. Written as DNA, the CDR3 is TGTGCCTTGTGGGATCGCGACCCTTATTATAAGAAACTCTTT. This translates into CALWDRDPYYKKLF.